A single sample is the source of the 32 T cell receptor beta chains below, sequenced in a study of blood T cell repertoires in COVID-19. The method was immunoSEQ multiplex PCR; TCRdb's version includes in-frame clones alone and lacks a portion of them. The data contain 310,000 or so clones, roughly 86% of them singletons. The source material was peripheral blood. The receptors shown here come from a man aged 70-80 years with acute or convalescent COVID-19.

The genes are TRBV19 and TRBJ1-2, with no clear D. This CDR3 comprises 14 residues. Germline V gene data show CDR1 as LNHDA and CDR2 as SQIVND (reference sequence). V was cut by 3 bases and J by 2 bases, with 10 bases left in between. The CDR3 nucleotides are TGTGCCAGTAGTATTATACAGTTCAACTATGGCTACACCTTC. It specifies CASSIIQFNYGYTF.

The CDR3 loop reads CASSLTSDNEQFF. CDR3 bases: TGCGCCAGCAGCTTGACTAGTGACAATGAGCAGTTCTTC. V usage is TRBV5-1 and J usage is TRBJ2-1, with a possible D match to TRBD2 (5 bases). Trimming shortened V by 1 base and J by 5 bases, and 7 bases separated the two germline ends. In germline, CDR1 is SGHRS, CDR2 YFSETQ. The CDR3 has 13 amino acids.

The CDR3 DNA reads as TGCGCCAGCAGCTTGAGCCTGGAGGCAGCTGGGGCCAACGTCCTGACTTTC. It specifies CASSLSLEAAGANVLTF. The rearrangement uses TRBV5-1 and TRBJ2-6; perhaps TRBD2 as D (5 bases). CDR1 and CDR2 from the germline V gene are SGHRS and YFSETQ. The CDR3 length is 17 residues. The V end lost 1 base, the J end lost 2 bases, and 13 bases lay between the germline ends.

A few counts support this clone. The CDR3 reads CASTPGSGRARVGEQYF. The CDR3 DNA is TGTGCCAGCACCCCAGGCAGCGGGAGGGCCCGAGTCGGCGAGCAGTACTTC. J is TRBJ2-7 and V is TRBV6-2 or TRBV6-3; 10 bases match TRBD2. The germline V gene has CDR1 MNHEY and CDR2 SVGEGT. The CDR3 runs to 17 residues. Trimming took 7 bases from V and 6 from J; bases not matched to a gene: 18.

The chain carries TRBV10-3 and TRBJ2-7; 8 bases agree with TRBD2. From germline, CDR1 is ENHRY and CDR2 SYGVKD. The CDR3 length is 14 residues. The V gene end was trimmed by 3 bases and the J gene end by 5 bases; junction bases not matched to a gene: 6. The CDR3 sequence is CAISELAAQNEQYF. CDR3 DNA: TGTGCCATCAGTGAACTAGCGGCGCAGAACGAGCAGTACTTC.

The chain uses TRBV3-1 (or the pseudogene TRBV3-2) and TRBJ2-5; 13 positions match TRBD2. The trim removed 3 bases at V and 5 bases at J, leaving 9 bases unmatched. CDR3 length equals 17 residues. Per germline, CDR1 LGHDT and CDR2 YNNKEL (reference sequence). CDR3 sequence reads: CASSHILAGGLGETQYF. Here the CDR3 DNA reads TGTGCCAGCAGCCATATACTAGCGGGGGGGCTGGGTGAGACCCAGTACTTC.

To note about this clone: The junction does not match germline at one end; this may be a read error. The chain employs TRBV6-5 and TRBJ2-2; 12 nucleotides line up with TRBD2. Germline V CDR1 and CDR2: MNHEY, SVGAGI. The length of the CDR3 is 15 residues. CDR3 bases: TGTGCCATCAGTCGGACTAGCGGGGCGGGCGGGGAGCTGTTTTTT. This sequence encodes CAISRTSGAGGELFF.

The genes are TRBV7-8 and TRBJ2-5; possibly TRBD2 for D (5 bases). The CDR3 extends over 13 amino acids. The V end was cut by 6 bases, the J end by 2 bases, with 10 bases between. The germline CDR1 and CDR2 sequences are SGHVS and FQNEAQ. DNA of the CDR3: TGTGCCAGCAGACCGGGGATACAAGAGACCCAGTACTTC. It codes for CASRPGIQETQYF.

This chain connects TRBV12-3 or TRBV12-4 to TRBJ2-7; unclear D gene. Deletions cut 0 bases from V and 3 bases from J, with 6 bases between. The CDR3 is made up of 13 amino acids. The CDR3 protein is CASSLAEIYEQYF. CDR3 DNA sequence: TGTGCCAGCAGTTTAGCGGAGATCTACGAGCAGTACTTC.

V usage is TRBV5-5 and J usage is TRBJ1-1, with 7 positions matching TRBD1. V was pared by 2 bases and J by 0 bases, with 4 bases of the junction left unmatched. The CDR3 sequence is 15 residues long. Germline V gives CDR1 SGHKS, CDR2 YYEKEE (reference sequence). The CDR3 loop reads CASSFSGTVNTEAFF. CDR3 nucleotides: TGTGCCAGCAGCTTCTCCGGGACAGTGAACACTGAAGCTTTCTTT. The full variable domain, rest sourced from reference TRBV5-5 and TRBJ1-1, is DAGVTQSPTHLIKTRGQQVTLRCSPISGHKSVSWYQQVLGQGPQFIFQYYEKEERGRGNFPDRFSARQFPNYSSELNVNALLLGDSALYLCASSFSGTVNTEAFFGQGTRLTVV.

The chain uses TRBV6-2 or TRBV6-3 and TRBJ2-1, with a tentative D call TRBD2 (5 bases). Germline CDR1 reads MNHEY; CDR2 reads SVGEGT. The V gene lost 4 bases and the J gene lost 12 bases, with 19 bases spanning the gap. The CDR3 loop spans 14 amino acids. The CDR3 here is CASSFRGDQTWQFF. The CDR3 DNA reads TGTGCCAGCAGTTTCCGGGGTGACCAAACGTGGCAGTTCTTC.

The chain carries TRBV30 and TRBJ1-2; D might be TRBD1 (5 bases). The CDR3 is 14 amino acids. The germline gives CDR1 GTSNPN, CDR2 SVGIG (reference sequence). Between the trimmed V and J ends, which lost 7 bases and 7 bases, there was a span of 22 bases. CDR3 nucleotide sequence: TGTGCCTACCGCTTCGGATGGGGGGAGGGTGGCTACACCTTC. It is translated as CAYRFGWGEGGYTF. Full variable domain (remainder filled in from reference TRBV30 and TRBJ1-2): SQTIHQWPATLVQPVGSPLSLECTVEGTSNPNLYWYRQAAGRGLQLLFYSVGIGQISSEVPQNLSASRPQDRQFILSSKKLLLSDSGFYLCAYRFGWGEGGYTFGSGTRLTVV.

This chain joins TRBV19 and TRBJ2-2; a weak D match, TRBD1 (6 bases). The CDR3 is made up of 14 amino acids. Trimming cost V 4 bases and J 3 bases, with 9 bases left between them. CDR1 is LNHDA and CDR2 is SQIVND in the germline V gene (reference sequence). The CDR3 DNA follows: TGTGCCAGTAGTAACAGGGTTGACACCGGGGAGCTGTTTTTT. Its translation: CASSNRVDTGELFF.

The V and J genes are TRBV19 and TRBJ2-1; D may be TRBD2 (6 bases). In germline, CDR1 is LNHDA, CDR2 SQIVND (reference sequence). Trimming removed 5 bases from V and 9 bases from J, with 26 bases in between. This CDR3 contains 17 residues. Here the CDR3 reads CASSPTGVGLLGLEQFF. In DNA form, the CDR3 reads TGTGCCAGTAGTCCTACGGGGGTGGGGCTCCTCGGCCTTGAGCAGTTCTTC.

This clone was seen only once. This chain uses TRBV7-2 with TRBJ1-4, with 8 bases lining up with TRBD1. Per germline, CDR1 SGHTA and CDR2 FQGNSA. The CDR3 runs to 12 residues. With V trimmed by 5 bases and J by 8 bases, 1 base remained unmatched. CDR3 DNA sequence: TGTGCCAGCAGCAGACAGGGGGAAAAACTGTTTTTT. Encoded protein: CASSRQGEKLFF.

The chain employs TRBV7-2 and TRBJ2-1; 7 bases are shared with TRBD2. The trim removed 4 bases at V and 3 bases at J, leaving 9 bases unmatched. Germline V gives CDR1 SGHTA, CDR2 FQGNSA. The CDR3 consists of 16 residues. This CDR3 is CASSSGGLVNYNEQFF. For the CDR3, the DNA is TGTGCCAGCAGCTCGGGGGGACTGGTAAACTACAATGAGCAGTTCTTC. Full variable domain (remainder filled in from reference TRBV7-2 and TRBJ2-1): GAGVSQSPSNKVTEKGKDVELRCDPISGHTALYWYRQSLGQGLEFLIYFQGNSAPDKSGLPSDRFSAERTGGSVSTLTIQRTQQEDSAVYLCASSSGGLVNYNEQFFGPGTRLTVL.

The chain carries TRBV10-3 and TRBJ1-2, with 10 bases aligning to TRBD1. Germline CDR1 and CDR2: ENHRY and SYGVKD. Trimming cost V 6 bases and J 1 base; bases outside gene matches: 5. The CDR3 consists of 15 residues. The CDR3 loop is CAISPGQGGNYGYTF. CDR3 nucleotides: TGTGCCATCAGCCCAGGACAGGGGGGTAACTATGGCTACACCTTC.

This chain connects TRBV28 to TRBJ1-3; TRBD1 matches 7 bases. The CDR3 runs to 16 residues. Trimming removed 3 bases from V and 2 bases from J; junction bases left unmatched: 7. The V gene's germline CDR1 is MDHEN and CDR2 SYDVKM. The CDR3 DNA follows: TGTGCCAGCAGTTTGCATCTAGACAGGGCTGGAAACACCATATATTTT. Translating it yields CASSLHLDRAGNTIYF.

This clone appeared a single time. V is TRBV12-3 or TRBV12-4 and J is TRBJ1-5; D remains unclear. CDR3 size: 12 residues. V was shortened by 2 bases and J by 5 bases, with 4 bases between the two germline ends. This CDR3 reads CASSLSDQPQHF. The CDR3 DNA reads as TGTGCCAGCAGTTTATCCGATCAGCCCCAGCATTTT.

This clone has a single count. The chain recombines TRBV7-2 with TRBJ2-3, with D possibly being TRBD2 (7 bases). The germline V gene has CDR1 SGHTA and CDR2 FQGNSA. V gave up 6 bases and J gave up 1 base, with 17 bases separating them. This CDR3 contains 16 residues. The CDR3 DNA reads TGTGCCAGCAGTCCAACGGGGGCGGGAGGCACAGATACGCAGTATTTT. This gives the protein CASSPTGAGGTDTQYF.

This chain links TRBV27 with TRBJ2-2; D might be TRBD2 (5 bases). In germline, CDR1 is MNHEY, CDR2 SMNVEV (reference sequence). This CDR3 comprises 17 residues. The V gene lost 5 bases and the J gene lost 1 base, with 17 bases spanning the gap. The CDR3 spells CASSPSRAVMNTGELFF. The DNA for the CDR3 is TGTGCCAGCAGTCCGTCGAGGGCAGTTATGAACACCGGGGAGCTGTTTTTT.

The chain has TRBV6-4 and TRBJ2-2; TRBD1 might be the D (6 bases). CDR1 and CDR2 (germline): MRHNA, SNTAGT. This CDR3 has 16 residues. Trimming removed 4 bases from V and 2 bases from J, with 14 bases in between. The CDR3 region has the DNA TGTGCCAGCAGTGCCAGGGCAGGGGTAAACACCGGGGAGCTGTTTTTT. It translates to CASSARAGVNTGELFF.

V and J are TRBV3-1 (or the pseudogene TRBV3-2) and TRBJ1-5, with TRBD1 as a possible D gene (6 bases). The CDR3 loop spans 13 amino acids. Trimming left V 2 bases short and J 6 bases short, with 8 bases between. Germline V CDR1 and CDR2: LGHDT, YNNKEL (reference sequence). CDR3 in DNA: TGTGCCAGCAGCCAAAGGGGGGGTCAGCCCCAGCATTTT. Encoded protein: CASSQRGGQPQHF.

V usage is TRBV28 and J usage is TRBJ1-1; TRBD1 aligns across 7 bases. The CDR3 has 15 amino acids. From germline, CDR1 is MDHEN and CDR2 SYDVKM. V shed 7 bases, J shed 5 bases, and the junction held 13 bases outside the gene matches. DNA for the CDR3: TGTGCCAGCATTCCTGACAGGGCGAGAAGAACTGAAGCTTTCTTT. Translation gives CASIPDRARRTEAFF.

The chain is built from TRBV20-1 and TRBJ2-7; the D is unclear. The CDR3 totals 14 residues. CDR1 DFQATT and CDR2 SNEGSKA come from the germline V gene (reference sequence). Deletions cut 3 bases from V and 3 bases from J, with 15 bases between. The CDR3 nucleotides are TGCAGTGCTAGTATGATCGCGTTCGACTACGAGCAGTACTTC. This codes for CSASMIAFDYEQYF.

This chain connects TRBV4-2 to TRBJ2-5; D might be TRBD2 (6 bases). Germline V gene sequence: CDR1 LGHNA, CDR2 YNFKEQ. The CDR3 is made up of 15 amino acids. Trimming stripped 0 bases from V and 2 bases from J, with 10 bases between. CDR3 loop: CASSQDRDSQETQYF. As DNA, the CDR3 is TGTGCCAGCAGCCAAGATAGGGACTCACAAGAGACCCAGTACTTC.

V usage is TRBV2 and J usage is TRBJ1-4; TRBD1 matches 7 bases. CDR1 and CDR2 from the germline V gene are SNHLY and FYNNEI. This CDR3 spans 14 amino acids. The ends lost 5 bases at V and 8 bases at J; junction bases unmatched: 8. The DNA for the CDR3 is TGTGCCAGCAGTCCGGGACAGCGTACGGAAAAACTGTTTTTT. This encodes CASSPGQRTEKLFF.

CDR3 amino acids: CASSSRTGATGELFF. CDR3 sequence (DNA): TGTGCCAGCAGCTCCCGGACAGGGGCCACCGGGGAGCTGTTTTTT. The V call is TRBV5-4, the J call TRBJ2-2; 9 positions match TRBD1. In germline, CDR1 is SGHNT, CDR2 YYREEE (reference sequence). Trimming removed 3 bases from V and 4 bases from J; junction bases left unmatched: 4. CDR3 length: 15 amino acids.

The gene calls are TRBV3-1 (or the pseudogene TRBV3-2) and TRBJ2-5; D uncertain. The CDR3 is made up of 11 amino acids. Trimming shortened V by 0 bases and J by 7 bases, and 3 bases separated the two germline ends. CDR1 and CDR2 from the germline V gene are LGHDT and YNNKEL (reference sequence). The CDR3 DNA sequence: TGTGCCAGCAGCCAAGACGGGACCCAGTACTTC. It is translated as CASSQDGTQYF.

The rearrangement joins TRBV19 to TRBJ2-1; TRBD2 aligns across 8 bases. The V gene end was trimmed by 4 bases and the J gene end by 1 base; junction bases not matched to a gene: 3. The germline CDR1 and CDR2 sequences are LNHDA and SQIVND (reference sequence). This CDR3 spans 15 amino acids. As DNA, the CDR3 is TGTGCCAGTAGTACTGGACTAGCATCCTACAATGAGCAGTTCTTC. Its protein product is CASSTGLASYNEQFF.

The chain uses TRBV29-1 and TRBJ1-1; D remains ambiguous. The CDR3 is made up of 12 amino acids. Germline V lookup: CDR1 SQVTM, CDR2 ANQGSEA. V was cut by 0 bases and J by 5 bases, with 7 bases left in between. DNA of the CDR3: TGCAGCGTTGAAGAGCCGAGGACTGAAGCTTTCTTT. Amino acids: CSVEEPRTEAFF.

This chain links TRBV6-5 with TRBJ1-1; TRBD1 matches at 11 bases. Trimming took 6 bases from V and 5 from J; bases not matched to a gene: 8. The germline gives CDR1 MNHEY, CDR2 SVGAGI. The CDR3 loop spans 15 amino acids. This CDR3 is CASRDGQGAVTEAFF. Written as DNA, the CDR3 is TGTGCCAGCAGGGACGGACAGGGGGCGGTTACTGAAGCTTTCTTT.